These 3 T cell receptor beta chains were all obtained from the same sample, sequenced in a study of cytomegalovirus exposure and HLA in healthy donors. It was with 60 Vbeta and 13 Jbeta primers that the PCR ran. TCRdb's copy holds only in-frame clones and misses some; the assay was immunoSEQ multiplex PCR. The sample gives approximately 300,000 clones, approximately 84% of which show up once; roughly 2% is in the top ten. The sample consisted of PBMCs. The receptor set was obtained from a woman between 35 and 50 years old in good health and CMV-seropositive.

The chain joins TRBV27 to TRBJ1-1; 8 bases align to TRBD1. V lost 3 bases and J lost 5; bases outside the gene matches: 11. From germline, CDR1 is MNHEY and CDR2 SMNVEV (reference sequence). The CDR3 spans 16 residues. The CDR3 reads CASSFETNRGKTEAFF. The DNA for the CDR3 is TGTGCCAGCAGTTTCGAGACGAACAGGGGGAAAACTGAAGCTTTCTTT.

The CDR3 sequence: CASSRYRGQGETQYF. Here the CDR3 DNA reads TGTGCCAGCTCGCGCTACAGGGGGCAAGGGGAGACCCAGTACTTC. This chain uses TRBV18 with TRBJ2-5; 9 positions agree with TRBD1. V lost 6 bases and J lost 5; bases outside the gene matches: 10. CDR1 and CDR2 (germline): KGHSH, LQKENI. The CDR3 runs 15 residues.

The rearrangement uses TRBV20-1 and TRBJ2-1, with 7 bases fitting TRBD2. The CDR3 loop spans 11 amino acids. Germline V gene data show CDR1 as DFQATT and CDR2 as SNEGSKA (reference sequence). The CDR3 sequence is CVGRLANEQFF. For the CDR3, the DNA is TGCGTTGGCCGACTAGCCAATGAGCAGTTCTTC.